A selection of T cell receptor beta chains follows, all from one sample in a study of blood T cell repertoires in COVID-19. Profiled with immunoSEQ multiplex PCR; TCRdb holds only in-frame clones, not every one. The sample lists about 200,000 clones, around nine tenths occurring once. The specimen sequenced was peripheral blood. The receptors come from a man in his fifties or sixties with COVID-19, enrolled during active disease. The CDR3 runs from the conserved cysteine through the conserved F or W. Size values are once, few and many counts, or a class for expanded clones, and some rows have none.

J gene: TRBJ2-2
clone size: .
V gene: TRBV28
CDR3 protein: CASSLYGGSGELFF

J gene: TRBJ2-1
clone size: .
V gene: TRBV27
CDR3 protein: CASSHDFGGEQFF

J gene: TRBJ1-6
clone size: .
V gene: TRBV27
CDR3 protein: CASSSGTGRSPRNSPLHF

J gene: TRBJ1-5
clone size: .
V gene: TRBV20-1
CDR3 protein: CSASRGDPGEPQHF

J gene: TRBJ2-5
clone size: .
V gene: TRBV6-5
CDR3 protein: CASSSGLAETQYF

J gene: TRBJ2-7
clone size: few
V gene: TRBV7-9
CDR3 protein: CASSRQAREQYF

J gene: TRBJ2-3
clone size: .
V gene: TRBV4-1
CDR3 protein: CASSPSLSGLAGGSTDTQYF

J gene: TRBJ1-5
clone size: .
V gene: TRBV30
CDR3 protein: CAWSVGGASQPQHF

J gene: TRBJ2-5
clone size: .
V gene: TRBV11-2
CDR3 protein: CASSGQGPETQYF

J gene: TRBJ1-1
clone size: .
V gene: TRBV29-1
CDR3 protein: CSVGAWGRDTEAFF

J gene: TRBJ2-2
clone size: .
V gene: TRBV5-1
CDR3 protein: CASSVGQTNTGELFF

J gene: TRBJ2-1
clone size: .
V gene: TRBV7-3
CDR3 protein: CASSSGLAPYNEQFF

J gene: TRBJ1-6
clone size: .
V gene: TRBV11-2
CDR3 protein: CASSHLPGGKNSPLHF

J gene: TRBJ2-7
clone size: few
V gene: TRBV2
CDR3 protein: CASSVREVSSYEQYF

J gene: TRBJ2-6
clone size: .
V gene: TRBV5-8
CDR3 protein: CASCRGGANVLTF

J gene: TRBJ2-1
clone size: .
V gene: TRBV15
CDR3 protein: CATRAGTGLSNEQFF

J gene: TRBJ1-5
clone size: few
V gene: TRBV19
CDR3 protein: CASEGQASNQPQHF

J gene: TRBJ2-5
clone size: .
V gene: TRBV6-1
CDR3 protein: CASSEVRGETQYF

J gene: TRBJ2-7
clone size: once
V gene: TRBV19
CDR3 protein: CASSRQGSYEQYF

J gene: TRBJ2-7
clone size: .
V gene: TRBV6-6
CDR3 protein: CASTSPVSYEQYF

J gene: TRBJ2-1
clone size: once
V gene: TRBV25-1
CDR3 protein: CASSPLAGVVIEQFF

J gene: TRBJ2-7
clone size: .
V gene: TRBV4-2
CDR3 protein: CASSLGEGQYF

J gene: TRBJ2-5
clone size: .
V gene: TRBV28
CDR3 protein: CASSLYGSAREIQETQYF

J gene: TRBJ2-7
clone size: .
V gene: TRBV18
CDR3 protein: CASSSMTGLGEQYF

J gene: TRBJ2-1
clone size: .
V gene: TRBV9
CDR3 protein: CASSVRPGYNEQFF

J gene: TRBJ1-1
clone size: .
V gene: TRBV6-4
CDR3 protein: CASSDGGLTEAFF

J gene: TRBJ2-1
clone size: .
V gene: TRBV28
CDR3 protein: CASSPSIYNEQFF

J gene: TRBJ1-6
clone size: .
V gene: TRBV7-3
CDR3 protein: CASSLFRGSSPLHF

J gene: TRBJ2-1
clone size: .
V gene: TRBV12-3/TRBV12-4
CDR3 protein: CASSLSGVGQFF

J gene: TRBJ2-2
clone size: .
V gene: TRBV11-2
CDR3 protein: CASSLSDRGTGELFF

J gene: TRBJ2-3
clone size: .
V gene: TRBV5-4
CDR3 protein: CASSLALTGTDTQYF

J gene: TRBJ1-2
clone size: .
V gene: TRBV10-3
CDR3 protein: CAISETGGPNYGYTF

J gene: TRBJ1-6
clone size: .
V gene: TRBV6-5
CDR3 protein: CASGREGMTPLHF

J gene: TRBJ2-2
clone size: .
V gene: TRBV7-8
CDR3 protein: CASSLDRTTRTGELFF

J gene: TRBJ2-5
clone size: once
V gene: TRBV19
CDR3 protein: CASSIDPVSLAGVQETQYF

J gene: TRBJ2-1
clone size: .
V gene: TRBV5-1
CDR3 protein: CASSFDTSSYNEQFF

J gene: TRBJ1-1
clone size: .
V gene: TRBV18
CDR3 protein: CASSPQGQRLTEAFF

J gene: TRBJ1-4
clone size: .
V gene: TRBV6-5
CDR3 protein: CASNGGQGAFRKLFF

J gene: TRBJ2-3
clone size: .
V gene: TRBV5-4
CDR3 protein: CASSLGPSTDTQYF

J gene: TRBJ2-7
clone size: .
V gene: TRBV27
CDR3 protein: CASSLGDYHYEQYF

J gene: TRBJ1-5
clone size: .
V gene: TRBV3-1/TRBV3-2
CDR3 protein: CASSGEGGTNQPQHF

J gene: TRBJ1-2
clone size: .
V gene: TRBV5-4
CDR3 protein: CASSLAAATNYGYTF

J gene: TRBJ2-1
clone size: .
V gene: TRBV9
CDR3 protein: CASSVVSSGLGYNEQFF

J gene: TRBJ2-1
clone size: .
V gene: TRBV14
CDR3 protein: CASSFTTSGRYNEQFF

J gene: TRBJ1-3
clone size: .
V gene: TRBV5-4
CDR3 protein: CASSLGGGPSGNTIYF

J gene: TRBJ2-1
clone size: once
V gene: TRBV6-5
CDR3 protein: CASSSPSPNEQFF

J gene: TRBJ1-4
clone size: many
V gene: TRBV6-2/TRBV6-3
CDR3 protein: CASSYVGGGKLFF

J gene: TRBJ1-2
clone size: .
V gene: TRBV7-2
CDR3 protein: CASSLGGNYGYTF

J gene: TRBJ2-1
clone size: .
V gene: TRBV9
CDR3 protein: CASSAGGEQFF

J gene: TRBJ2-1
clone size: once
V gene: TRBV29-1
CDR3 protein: CSVVEWERYNEQFF

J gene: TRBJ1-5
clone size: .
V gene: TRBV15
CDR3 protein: CATSRGFPGQGLSNQPQHF

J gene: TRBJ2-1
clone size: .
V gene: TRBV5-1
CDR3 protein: CASSSSSGRTYNEQFF

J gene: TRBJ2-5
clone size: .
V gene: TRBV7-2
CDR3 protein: CASSVQGGETQYF

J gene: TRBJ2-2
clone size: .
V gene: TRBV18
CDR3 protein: CASSLGGLTNTGELFF